Sequencing of this TCR beta chain was carried out in a study of blood T cell repertoires in COVID-19. The overall study: Some COVID-19 samples were acute and others convalescent; all came from the United States, Italy and Spain.

This CDR3 has 18 residues. Source study methods: Amplification from reference gene primers served as the basis for estimated nucleated cell counts. Sequencing was performed with immunoSEQ multiplex PCR; in TCRdb, only in-frame clones are kept and a portion is missing. V and J calls and clone size are copied from that table; D and trimming were computed from the DNA. The sample yields about 100,000 clones, about 88% seen once. The J gene is TRBJ2-3, the V gene TRBV21-1; the table's D call TRBD2 went unverified against the DNA. TRBV21-1 is an annotated pseudogene. The sample taken for sequencing was peripheral blood. The sequence came from a woman of 80 years or more with acute or convalescent COVID-19. The CDR3 DNA follows: TGTGCCAGCAGCAAAGCGGGTCTTGAGGTCTTATCTACAGATACGCAGTATTTT. This gives the protein CASSKAGLEVLSTDTQYF.